This section outlines one T cell receptor beta chain sequence together with its context. Its antigen remains undetermined. The input lacks base qualities; no much larger clone sits a single base away. The data stem from a study of blood T cell repertoires in COVID-19 (dated by TCRdb to the early 2020s). For the wider study: Samples covering the acute and convalescent phases of COVID-19 were provided by collaborators in the United States, Italy and Spain. Subjects who had been exposed to COVID-19, were actively infected with it, or had recovered from it provided the deeply sampled blood TCRbeta repertoires that made up the dataset. Where available, HLA class I and class II types were obtained from metadata supplied by the sample provider rather than from assay-based typing. Nearly every sample came with metadata listing a de-identified subject ID, COVID-19 status, age in years and sex. The prospective study material was composed of cDNA or gDNA derived from T cells, B-cell-depleted T cells, or PBMCs. The samples were drawn from the first 160 participants of the ongoing ImmuneRACE study and from 950 to 1,500 subjects provided by 6 global collaborators. The repertoires were made available in a free public database intended to serve as a resource for research on the immune response to SARS-CoV-2.

Whole blood was collected in K2EDTA tubes by collaborating institutions according to the institutions' own protocols. For TCRbeta analysis, collaborator samples were shipped as frozen whole blood, as isolated PBMCs, or as DNA extracted from either sample type. Summary of the overall study and its limitations: Clinical and demographic metadata were provided uncurated, with the amount varying by source and participant.

TCRbeta CDR3 regions were amplified from genomic DNA using the immunoSEQ Assay, a bias-controlled multiplex PCR. On the study's bioinformatics: The number of nucleated cells in each sample was estimated by amplification of reference gene primers within the assay. To quantify the absolute abundance of each unique TCRbeta CDR3 rearrangement, sequence reads were collapsed and filtered. For each sample, productive Simpson clonality was calculated as the square root of Simpson's diversity index across productive rearrangements. TCRdb took over this immuneACCESS table, retaining in-frame rearrangements with V and J assigned. Such tables are incomplete; in checked studies, under half of the missing clones stem from an unresolved V gene, and the remainder is unexplained. That table furnishes V, J and clone size, whereas the DNA furnished D and trimming. The sample yields around 100,000 clones; over 70% were counted once. The ten largest clones capture roughly 15% of the sample.

At the junction V is shortened by 6 bases and J by 5 bases; bases outside the gene matches: 13. From a lookup of the germline V gene, CDR1 and CDR2 are SQVTM and ANQGSEA. The CDR3 measures 15 amino acids from cysteine to phenylalanine. The only DNA kept is the CDR3, 45 bases in frame from the first base. Sequenced input: peripheral blood. The receptor comes from a man aged 45-65 years with acute or convalescent COVID-19. The rearranged segments are TRBV29-1 and TRBJ2-1; 7 middle bases align to TRBD2. The CDR3 region reads CSVRPSGGTHNEQFF. The DNA sequence is given as TGCAGCGTCCGACCCTCCGGGGGGACGCACAATGAGCAGTTCTTC.